Listed below are T cell receptor beta chains from one sample, sequenced in a study of tissue T cells after allogeneic stem cell transplantation. Assay used: immunoSEQ multiplex PCR; TCRdb lists only in-frame clones, some missing. The sample records about 6,300 clones, 60% to 80% being singletons. Source: tissue from the rectum, taken at autopsy. The receptor set was obtained from a woman between 18 and 50 years old with breast cancer. The CDR3 runs from the conserved cysteine through the conserved F or W. Each record gives: J gene, D gene, V gene, clone size, CDR3 DNA, CDR3 protein. D genes are given only for firm matches. Clone size is stated in some rows and not others, as once, few, many or a class when expanded.

>TRBJ1-6|TRBD1|TRBV3-1/TRBV3-2|few
TGTGCCAGCAGCCAAACCGGGACAGGGAGCTCACCCCTCCACTTT
CASSQTGTGSSPLHF
>TRBJ1-2|TRBD1|TRBV7-2|NA
TGTGCCAGCAGCTCCCTTTGGGAGGGACAGGATGGCTACACCTTC
CASSSLWEGQDGYTF
>TRBJ2-6|NA|TRBV6-2/TRBV6-3|NA
TGTGCCAGCAGTTACGCGAGCTCTGGGGCCAACGTCCTGACTTTC
CASSYASSGANVLTF
>TRBJ1-2|TRBD1|TRBV2|NA
TGTGCCAGCAGTGAAGGAGGGGGCGGCTACACCTTC
CASSEGGGGYTF
>TRBJ2-3|TRBD2|TRBV4-2|NA
TGTGCCAGCAGCCAAACCATGCTAGCGGGAGTAGGAGATACGCAGTATTTT
CASSQTMLAGVGDTQYF
>TRBJ1-6|NA|TRBV19|NA
TGTGCCAGTAGTATCCGACGGGGGACTTCACCCCTCCACTTT
CASSIRRGTSPLHF
>TRBJ2-1|NA|TRBV4-3|NA
TGCGCCAGCAGCCAAGAGGCGGGCCGCTCCTACAATGAGCAGTTCTTC
CASSQEAGRSYNEQFF
>TRBJ2-1|NA|TRBV11-1|NA
TGTGCCAGCGCCCCCCGAGGGCGTGACAATGAGCAGTTCTTC
CASAPRGRDNEQFF
>TRBJ1-4|NA|TRBV5-1|NA
TGCGCCAGCAGCGGAGCGGGCTCCGGCGGGGAAAAACTGTTTTTT
CASSGAGSGGEKLFF
>TRBJ2-3|TRBD2|TRBV9|NA
TGTGCCAGCACCATAAGCGGGGGCATCACAGATACGCAGTATTTT
CASTISGGITDTQYF
>TRBJ2-2|NA|TRBV7-6|NA
TGTGCCAGCAGCTCTCGTCCTAGCTCGAACACCGGGGAGCTGTTTTTT
CASSSRPSSNTGELFF
>TRBJ2-2|NA|TRBV28|NA
TGTGCCAGCAGACAACAGGGAACCGGGGAGCTGTTTTTT
CASRQQGTGELFF
>TRBJ1-2|NA|TRBV20-1|NA
TGCAGTGCTAGTAAAGGGCTCTATGGCTACACCTTC
CSASKGLYGYTF
>TRBJ2-1|TRBD2|TRBV3-1/TRBV3-2|NA
TGTGCCAGCAGCCCCGGGACTAGCGGGGGGAGGGAGCAGTTCTTC
CASSPGTSGGREQFF
>TRBJ2-5|NA|TRBV3-1/TRBV3-2|NA
TGTGCCAGCAGCCGGACTGTCGAGACCCAGTACTTC
CASSRTVETQYF
>TRBJ2-7|NA|TRBV2|NA
TGTGCCAGCAGTGAAGCGGTGTTAACCTACGAGCAGTACTTC
CASSEAVLTYEQYF
>TRBJ2-1|NA|TRBV7-2|NA
TGTGCCAGCAGGAATTCGGACCGACACAATGAGCAGTTCTTC
CASRNSDRHNEQFF
>TRBJ2-5|NA|TRBV9|few
TGTGCCAGCAGCGTAGACGGGCCAGAGACCCAGTACTTC
CASSVDGPETQYF